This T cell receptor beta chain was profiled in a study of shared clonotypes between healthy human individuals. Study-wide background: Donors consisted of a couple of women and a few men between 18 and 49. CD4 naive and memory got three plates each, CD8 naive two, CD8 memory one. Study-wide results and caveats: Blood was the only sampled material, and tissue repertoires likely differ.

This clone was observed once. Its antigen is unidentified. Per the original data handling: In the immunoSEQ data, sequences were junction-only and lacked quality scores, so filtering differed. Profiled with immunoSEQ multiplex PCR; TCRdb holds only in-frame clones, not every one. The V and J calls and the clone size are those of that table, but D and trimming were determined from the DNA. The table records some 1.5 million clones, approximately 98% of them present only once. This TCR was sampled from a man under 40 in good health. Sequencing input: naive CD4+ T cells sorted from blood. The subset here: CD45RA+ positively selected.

DNA of the CDR3: TGTGCCAGCAGCCAATACGGGGGTTTGGGTCAGCCCCAGCATTTT. Translation gives CASSQYGGLGQPQHF. The J gene is TRBJ1-5, the V gene TRBV7-2; D is possibly TRBD1 (5 bases). V dropped 5 bases and J dropped 6 bases, with 17 bases sitting between them. Germline CDR1 SGHTA, CDR2 FQGNSA. The CDR3 runs to 15 residues.